This TCR beta chain stems from a study of cytomegalovirus exposure and HLA in healthy donors. Findings and caveats of the study: There were three CMV-associated chains whose specificity for CMV antigens was confirmed in vitro. Earlier analysis found most TCR beta V segments productive about 87% or about 30% of the time. Analyses of presence/absence relied on an assumption of roughly uniform sequencing depth across donors.

Notes on this clone: Antigen unknown.

The germline V gene has CDR1 SGHDT and CDR2 YYEEEE. There are 19 residues in the CDR3. The ends were cut back, 1 base at V and 6 bases at J, with 23 bases in the middle. PCR involved 60 Vbeta and 13 Jbeta primers. Some clones are missing from TCRdb's copy, which holds only in-frame ones; the method was immunoSEQ multiplex PCR. The top ten clones hold roughly 3% of a sample with over 80,000 clones, around 79% of them seen once. This TCR came from a female donor in good health and CMV-seropositive. What was sequenced was PBMCs. The gene calls are TRBV5-6 and TRBJ2-6; a weak D match, TRBD2 (5 bases). The CDR3 DNA is TGTGCCAGCAGCTTGTATGCTGCGGGTGTTCTTTCGGCGGCCAACGTCCTGACTTTC. Protein sequence: CASSLYAAGVLSAANVLTF.